This TCR beta chain was sequenced in a study of CD8 T cells in ankylosing spondylitis. About this clonotype: Its antigen is undetermined.

With molecular barcodes, quantitative 5'-RACE was used to make the TCR beta libraries. A single record per CDR3 protein comes from TCRdb applying MiXCR to the 5' RACE reads. The sample shows around 300,000 distinct CDR3 sequences, roughly 15% of them seen only once. General observations from the study: Significant enrichment of disease-linked clones was reportedly seen in matched ankylosing spondylitis synovial fluid.

The CDR3 sequence is 16 residues long. The V segment lost 0 bases and the J segment 2 bases; nucleotides outside the gene matches: 6. The germline CDR1 and CDR2 sequences are LGHNA and YNFKEQ. The sequence derives from a male donor with ankylosing spondylitis or in good health (not recorded which). The chain joins TRBV4-2 to TRBJ2-7; the match to TRBD2 covers 8 bases. The sample was blood, either unsorted or a sorted T cell fraction (not recorded which). The CDR3 DNA sequence: TGTGCCAGCAGCCAAGATAGTAGCGGGGCCCCCTACGAGCAGTACTTC. It is translated as CASSQDSSGAPYEQYF.